These 3 T cell receptor beta chains share one sample of origin, sequenced in a study of shared clonotypes between healthy human individuals. Assay used: immunoSEQ multiplex PCR; TCRdb lists only in-frame clones, some missing. The sample contains roughly 640,000 clones, about 96% of which appear only once. Sequencing was done on a sample of naive CD4+ T cells sorted from blood. Specified subset: CD45RA+ positively selected. The receptors originated from a woman between 25 and 40 years old in good health.

The rearrangement joins TRBV7-9 to TRBJ2-3; 7 bases map to TRBD1. Germline V gives CDR1 SEHNR, CDR2 FQNEAQ (reference sequence). This CDR3 has 16 amino acids. V was clipped by 5 bases and J by 1 base; unmatched bases: 9. The CDR3 nucleotides read TGTGCCAGCAGCCCGAAGCCGGGACAGCGCACAGATACGCAGTATTTT. Residues: CASSPKPGQRTDTQYF.

This chain connects TRBV5-1 to TRBJ2-5, with 10 bases aligning to TRBD2. Germline V gene lookup returns CDR1 SGHRS and CDR2 YFSETQ. V was pared by 5 bases and J by 2 bases, with 6 bases of the junction left unmatched. The CDR3 is made up of 15 amino acids. The CDR3: CASSRGLAAQETQYF. The CDR3 region has the DNA TGCGCCAGCAGTCGTGGACTAGCGGCTCAAGAGACCCAGTACTTC.

This chain connects TRBV4-1 to TRBJ2-2; either TRBD1 or TRBD2 may supply D (7 bases each). Trimming left V 2 bases short and J 0 bases short, with 19 bases between. This CDR3 region has 19 residues. Germline CDR1 is MGHRA and CDR2 is YSYEKL. The CDR3 DNA reads as TGCGCCAGCAGCCAACATATGACAGGGAGGGACTCGAACACCGGGGAGCTGTTTTTT. Translating it yields CASSQHMTGRDSNTGELFF.